One and the same sample provided the 14 T cell receptor beta chains below, sequenced in a study of cytomegalovirus exposure and HLA in healthy donors. It was with 60 Vbeta and 13 Jbeta primers that the PCR ran. Measured with immunoSEQ multiplex PCR; TCRdb has only the in-frame clones, and not every one. The data contain about 77,000 clones, over 70% of them seen just once; the ten biggest clones take up 1.5% to 2%. Sequencing was done on a sample of PBMCs. The receptors stem from a man in his forties or fifties in good health and CMV-seronegative.

The chain joins TRBV27 to TRBJ1-2; TRBD1 matches at 7 bases. Per germline, CDR1 MNHEY and CDR2 SMNVEV (reference sequence). The ends lost 5 bases at V and 0 bases at J; junction bases unmatched: 6. The CDR3 covers 15 residues. CDR3 loop: CASSAGQLSNYGYTF. CDR3 nucleotide sequence: TGTGCCAGCAGTGCGGGACAGCTTTCTAACTATGGCTACACCTTC.

The V gene is TRBV5-1, the J gene TRBJ1-1; perhaps TRBD1 as D (6 bases). The CDR3 spans 15 residues. Per the germline V gene, CDR1 is SGHRS and CDR2 is YFSETQ. The germline V and J ends were trimmed by 1 base and 4 bases, with 14 bases remaining between them. CDR3 sequence: CASSLFSGGGTEAFF. CDR3 in DNA: TGCGCCAGCAGCTTGTTCTCTGGGGGCGGCACTGAAGCTTTCTTT.

The rearrangement links TRBV9 to TRBJ1-2, with D perhaps TRBD1 (6 bases). The germline V gene has CDR1 SGDLS and CDR2 YYNGEE. The CDR3 runs 14 residues. V was cut by 0 bases and J by 7 bases, with 13 bases left in between. In DNA, the CDR3 is TGTGCCAGCAGCGTAGGGACAGCTACAACTGGCTACACCTTC. Amino acid sequence: CASSVGTATTGYTF.

The chain uses TRBV28 and TRBJ1-2, with 8 bases lining up with TRBD1. With V trimmed by 0 bases and J by 7 bases, 10 bases remained unmatched. The CDR3 loop spans 16 amino acids. The germline V gene encodes CDR1 MDHEN and CDR2 SYDVKM. The DNA for the CDR3 is TGTGCCAGCAGTTTATGGACAGGGGACTATCGACGTGGCTACACCTTC. Its protein product is CASSLWTGDYRRGYTF.

This sequence joins TRBV5-1 and TRBJ2-7; no reliable D call. There are 15 residues in the CDR3. Germline CDR1 and CDR2: SGHRS and YFSETQ. Trimming took off 5 bases at V and 0 bases at J, with 15 bases between the two ends. CDR3 DNA sequence: TGCGCCAGCAGTCCCGGAGAATCGAGCTCCTACGAGCAGTACTTC. Protein: CASSPGESSSYEQYF.

The genes are TRBV5-1 and TRBJ2-1, with D hard to call. V lost 4 bases and J 8 bases, leaving 7 bases between the germline ends. Germline V CDR1 and CDR2: SGHRS, YFSETQ. This CDR3 contains 11 residues. The CDR3 here is CASSLEDEQFF. The CDR3 nucleotides read TGCGCCAGCAGCCTAGAGGATGAGCAGTTCTTC.

V gene TRBV28 combines with J gene TRBJ2-5; D perhaps matches TRBD1 (6 bases). The closer fit of TRBJ2-7 to the DNA end suggests the J call may be wrong. The CDR3 runs 15 residues. Germline V gene lookup returns CDR1 MDHEN and CDR2 SYDVKM. CDR3 region: CASSPLQGKAYEQYF. In DNA form, the CDR3 reads TGTGCCAGCAGCCCCCTCCAGGGGAAGGCCTACGAGCAGTACTTC.

CDR3 coding DNA: TGTGCCTGGAGTGTCGGACTCCTGGGAAAGTTCTTC. Its protein product is CAWSVGLLGKFF. V gene TRBV30 combines with J gene TRBJ2-1; D is perhaps TRBD2 (5 bases). The CDR3 is 12 residues long. CDR1 GTSNPN and CDR2 SVGIG come from the germline V gene (reference sequence). V was shortened by 0 bases and J by 14 bases, with 14 bases between the two germline ends.

This chain uses TRBV5-5 with TRBJ1-2; D not resolved. Germline lookup yields CDR1 SGHKS and CDR2 YYEKEE (reference sequence). Trimming shortened V by 1 base and J by 3 bases, and 13 bases separated the two germline ends. The CDR3 has 15 residues. This CDR3 is CASSLISLGDYGYTF. The CDR3 nucleotides are TGTGCCAGCAGCTTGATTAGTCTTGGAGACTATGGCTACACCTTC.

The genes are TRBV10-3 and TRBJ1-5, with D hard to call. This CDR3 spans 15 amino acids. The germline V gene has CDR1 ENHRY and CDR2 SYGVKD. V shed 3 bases and J shed 4 bases, with 13 bases lying between them. The CDR3, as DNA: TGTGCCATCAGTGAAGTTTCTGGCGGAAATCAGCCCCAGCATTTT. Its protein is CAISEVSGGNQPQHF.

With respect to this clone: The identical CDR3 is also encoded by other nucleotide sequences in the sample. The V call is TRBV6-5, the J call TRBJ2-1, with D perhaps matching TRBD2 (5 bases). This CDR3 spans 15 amino acids. V gave up 6 bases and J gave up 0 bases, with 12 bases separating them. The germline CDR1 and CDR2 sequences are MNHEY and SVGAGI. CDR3 in DNA: TGTGCCAGCAGATCCAGCGGTAGCTCCTACAATGAGCAGTTCTTC. It translates to CASRSSGSSYNEQFF.

The chain combines TRBV2 with TRBJ2-5, with D perhaps TRBD1 (6 bases). The J call could be wrong; TRBJ2-7 is a better fit for the DNA end. Germline V CDR1 and CDR2: SNHLY, FYNNEI. The CDR3 is 13 amino acids. CDR3 region: CASGTSQIYEQYF. The CDR3, as DNA: TGTGCCAGCGGGACATCACAGATCTACGAGCAGTACTTC.

J is TRBJ2-7 and V is TRBV29-1; 7 positions match TRBD1. This CDR3 spans 10 amino acids. With 6 bases clipped from V and 5 bases from J, the junction kept 1 base outside the gene matches. Germline V gene sequence: CDR1 SQVTM, CDR2 ANQGSEA. The CDR3: CSVGTDEQYF. CDR3 bases: TGCAGCGTCGGGACAGACGAGCAGTACTTC.

V and J are TRBV2 and TRBJ1-1; the D gene is possibly TRBD1 (5 bases). Looked up from germline, CDR1 is SNHLY and CDR2 is FYNNEI. Trimming removed 6 bases from V and 5 bases from J, with 13 bases in between. This CDR3 has 13 amino acids. In nucleotides, the CDR3 is TGTGCCAGCAGCGACCAGGGAGGGACTGAAGCTTTCTTT. This gives the protein CASSDQGGTEAFF. Together with reference TRBV2 and TRBJ1-1, the CDR3 gives the full variable domain: EPEVTQTPSHQVTQMGQEVILRCVPISNHLYFYWYRQILGQKVEFLVSFYNNEISEKSEIFDDQFSVERPDGSNFTLKIRSTKLEDSAMYFCASSDQGGTEAFFGQGTRLTVV.